The 7 T cell receptor beta chains below all came from one sample that was sequenced in a study of blood T cells in healthy people across ages. A second PCR of about 7 to 11 cycles used a sample-barcoded 5' primer and a J-beta primer mix. MiXCR was run by TCRdb on the 5' RACE reads, yielding one entry per CDR3 protein. The sample consists of approximately 690,000 distinct CDR3 sequences, under 65% of them appearing once. The specimen sequenced was blood. The source of these receptors is a man in his 60s in good health.

This chain joins TRBV10-2 and TRBJ2-3; TRBD2 matches 10 bases. The length of the CDR3 is 17 residues. Germline lookup yields CDR1 WSHSY and CDR2 SAAADI. Unmatched junction bases numbered 5, after V lost 2 bases and J lost 0 bases. CDR3 loop: CASSERPSGGSTDTQYF. The CDR3 DNA follows: TGCGCCAGCAGTGAGAGGCCTAGCGGGGGTAGCACAGATACGCAGTATTTT.

This clonotype turned up a few times. V gene TRBV2 combines with J gene TRBJ2-1; 10 positions match TRBD2. The V and J ends lost 8 bases and 5 bases, in that order; junction bases with no gene match: 6. CDR1 is SNHLY, CDR2 FYNNEI, per germline. The CDR3 loop spans 14 amino acids. The CDR3 protein is CASSALAGNNEQFF. The CDR3 DNA is TGTGCCAGCTCCGCACTAGCGGGGAACAATGAGCAGTTCTTC.

This chain links TRBV3-1 with TRBJ2-1; TRBD1 might be the D (5 bases). The CDR3 sequence is 16 residues long. The germline gives CDR1 LGHDT, CDR2 YNNKEL (reference sequence). V dropped 4 bases and J dropped 0 bases, with 13 bases sitting between them. CDR3 DNA sequence: TGTGCCAGCAGCCCCGACTTTCAGGGCTCCTACAATGAGCAGTTCTTC. Translating gives CASSPDFQGSYNEQFF.

The J gene is TRBJ2-3, the V gene TRBV11-3; D gene unclear. Trimming stripped 5 bases from V and 6 bases from J, with 24 bases between. From germline, CDR1 is SGHNT and CDR2 YENEEA. The CDR3 runs 17 residues. This chain's CDR3 is CASSTQPLGINGDTQYF. In nucleotides, the CDR3 is TGTGCCAGCAGCACCCAACCTCTAGGGATCAACGGGGATACGCAGTATTTT. The whole variable domain, filled in from reference TRBV11-3 and TRBJ2-3, reads EAGVVQSPRYKIIEKKQPVAFWCNPISGHNTLYWYLQNLGQGPELLIRYENEEAVDDSQLPKDRFSAERLKGVDSTLKIQPAELGDSAVYLCASSTQPLGINGDTQYFGPGTRLTVL.

This clonotype appeared a single time. The chain uses TRBV6-6 and TRBJ1-4; D is undetermined. This CDR3 spans 14 amino acids. V lost 7 bases, J lost 0 bases, and 9 bases lay in between. Germline V lookup: CDR1 MNHNY, CDR2 SVGAGI (reference sequence). CDR3 residues: CASKNGPTNEKLFF. DNA of the CDR3: TGTGCCAGCAAAAACGGCCCAACTAATGAAAAACTGTTTTTT.

The chain joins TRBV12-3 or TRBV12-4 to TRBJ2-4; 8 bases map to TRBD1. The CDR3 is 15 residues long. V was pared by 1 base and J by 5 bases, with 4 bases of the junction left unmatched. CDR3 in amino acids: CASSLVGTGQNIQYF. In DNA form, the CDR3 reads TGTGCCAGCAGTTTAGTGGGGACAGGACAAAACATTCAGTACTTC.

The chain combines TRBV20-1 with TRBJ2-1; possibly TRBD1 or TRBD2 for D (6 bases each). V was shortened by 3 bases and J by 8 bases, with 20 bases between the two germline ends. The CDR3 totals 15 residues. Germline assignment: CDR1 DFQATT and CDR2 SNEGSKA (reference sequence). The CDR3: CSARTLGGPGYEQFF. CDR3 bases: TGCAGTGCTAGGACACTAGGGGGGCCTGGGTATGAGCAGTTCTTC.